This TCR beta chain was captured by sequencing in a study of blood T cell repertoires in COVID-19. Study information: T cells, B-cell-depleted T cells, or PBMCs supplied cDNA or gDNA.

Germline CDR1 SGHTA, CDR2 FQGNSA. Trimming removed 4 bases at V and 10 bases at J, with 14 bases between. This CDR3 is built from 13 residues. Method: immunoSEQ multiplex PCR; TCRdb's copy keeps in-frame clones and lacks some. The repertoire consists of 300,000 to 450,000 clones, with 89% occurring once and the leading ten covering about 2.9%. The chain is built from TRBV7-2 and TRBJ2-1; D is perhaps TRBD2 (6 bases). Sample: peripheral blood. This receptor was identified in a woman in her twenties or thirties with COVID-19, enrolled during active disease. The CDR3 DNA reads as TGTGCCAGCAGCTCCGAGGCGGGGTGGGAGCAGTTCTTC. Its translation: CASSSEAGWEQFF.